This T cell receptor (beta chain) is from a study of cytomegalovirus exposure and HLA in healthy donors. Study overall: Among 150 million to 200 million T cells, an earlier analysis found 117 million unique TCR beta sequences. Within an early data release were 85 million or so unique TCRs drawn from HLA-typed donors. The study, taken as a whole, reports: Association of a missense DCLRE1C variant with TCR beta V- and J-gene trimming was reported in a later analysis.

Remarks on this clone: Its cognate antigen is unknown.

Both 60 Vbeta primers and 13 Jbeta primers went into the PCR. Measured with immunoSEQ multiplex PCR; TCRdb has only the in-frame clones, and not every one. The data show over 150,000 clones, with 80% seen just once and roughly 5.3% held by the top ten. V lost 6 bases to trimming and J lost 9 bases; unmatched junction nucleotides: 13. The CDR3 covers 16 residues. Germline CDR1 is MDHEN and CDR2 is SYDVKM. This TCR was sampled from a woman in her 40s in good health and CMV-seropositive. This sequence joins TRBV28 and TRBJ1-6; TRBD1 matches at 8 bases. The specimen was PBMCs. The CDR3 nucleotides read TGTGCCAGCAGGTTTATGGCCGCAGGGGGCTTTTCACCCCTCCACTTT. This translates into CASRFMAAGGFSPLHF.